This T cell receptor (beta chain) was captured by sequencing in a study of tumor-infiltrating lymphocytes in primary liver carcinoma. Alongside blood RNA obtained from unsorted whole blood, germline DNA was also extracted. Synthesis of TCR beta cDNA was carried out from 450 to 650 ng total RNA with a constant-region primer. Sequencing libraries for TCR beta derived from three nested multiplex PCR rounds that used slightly modified ARM-PCR. In the first two PCR rounds, TRBV1-TRBV30 forward primers were paired with a C-beta reverse primer, and each round lasted around 10 cycles. One entry per CDR3 protein results from TCRdb running MiXCR on the multiplex PCR reads. The repertoire includes around 330,000 distinct CDR3 sequences, 50% to 70% of them detected once, and approximately 9.4% sits in the top ten. This CDR3 is built from 16 residues. Per germline, CDR1 SGHKS and CDR2 YYEKEE (reference sequence). The ends lost 0 bases at V and 4 bases at J; junction bases unmatched: 7.

In its sample, this clonotype was seen a few times. This TCR was recovered from a man aged 35 to 55 with primary liver carcinoma and hepatitis B virus infection. The sample taken for sequencing was peripheral blood. The rearrangement joins TRBV5-5 to TRBJ2-3, with 8 bases matching TRBD1. Here the CDR3 DNA reads TGTGCCAGCAGCTTGGAAGGGACAGGTTCCGCAGATACGCAGTATTTT. Protein product: CASSLEGTGSADTQYF.